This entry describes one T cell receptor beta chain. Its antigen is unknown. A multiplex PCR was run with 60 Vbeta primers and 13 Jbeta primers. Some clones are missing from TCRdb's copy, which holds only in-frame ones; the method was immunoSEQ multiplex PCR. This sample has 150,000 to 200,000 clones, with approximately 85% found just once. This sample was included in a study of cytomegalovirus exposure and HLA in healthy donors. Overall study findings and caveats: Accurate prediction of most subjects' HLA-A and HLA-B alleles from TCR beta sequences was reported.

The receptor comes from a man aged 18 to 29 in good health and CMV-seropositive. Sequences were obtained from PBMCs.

The CDR3 loop is CASSSVGTYKETQYF. CDR3 sequence (DNA): TGCGCCAGCAGCTCCGTCGGGACATACAAAGAGACCCAGTACTTC. This chain uses TRBV5-1 with TRBJ2-5, with a possible D match to TRBD1 (6 bases). Germline V lookup: CDR1 SGHRS, CDR2 YFSETQ. The CDR3 is 15 residues long. The V and J ends lost 3 bases and 3 bases respectively, with 15 bases between them.